The clone carrying this T cell receptor (beta chain) was picked up one time. The data stem from a study of cytomegalovirus exposure and HLA in healthy donors. Germline assignment: CDR1 LNHDA and CDR2 SQIVND (reference sequence). The V gene end was trimmed by 5 bases and the J gene end by 5 bases; junction bases not matched to a gene: 5. The CDR3 length is 13 residues. The PCR used 60 Vbeta and 13 Jbeta primers. Here immunoSEQ multiplex PCR was the method, and the copy in TCRdb shows in-frame clones only, minus some. This table has about 130,000 clones, roughly 82% appearing once. The source is a man aged 50 to 59 in good health and CMV-seronegative. Material: PBMCs. The chain is built from TRBV19 and TRBJ1-1; 7 positions agree with TRBD1. CDR3 amino acids: CASSSDRSTEAFF. The CDR3 region has the DNA TGTGCCAGTAGTTCGGACAGGTCGACTGAAGCTTTCTTT. Filled out from reference TRBV19 and TRBJ1-1, the complete variable domain reads DGGITQSPKYLFRKEGQNVTLSCEQNLNHDAMYWYRQDPGQGLRLIYYSQIVNDFQKGDIAEGYSVSREKKESFPLTVTSAQKNPTAFYLCASSSDRSTEAFFGQGTRLTVV.